This T cell receptor (beta chain) originates from a study of blood T cell repertoires in COVID-19. Across the whole study: The study drew acute and convalescent COVID-19 samples from the United States, Italy and Spain. From T cells, B-cell-depleted T cells, or PBMCs came the material, which was cDNA or gDNA.

Authors' methods: Nucleated cell number was recorded as an estimate derived from reference gene primer amplification. Profiled with immunoSEQ multiplex PCR; TCRdb holds only in-frame clones, not every one. The DNA was the basis for D and trimming; V, J and clone size are from that table. The sample lists 350,000 or so clones; 65% to 85% were seen once. Germline CDR1 MNHNY, CDR2 SVGAGI (reference sequence). V was pared by 2 bases and J by 5 bases, with 5 bases of the junction left unmatched. The CDR3 loop spans 14 amino acids. The gene calls are TRBV6-6 and TRBJ2-7; 8 nucleotides agree with TRBD1. The clonotype was recovered from a man aged 25-40 years with active or convalescent COVID-19. Sequencing was done on a sample of peripheral blood. CDR3 in DNA: TGTGCCAGCAGTTACGGACAGGGTGGGGACGAGCAGTACTTC. Encoded protein: CASSYGQGGDEQYF.